Each of the 2 T cell receptor beta chains below was sequenced from the same sample in a study of cytomegalovirus exposure and HLA in healthy donors listed by TCRdb under 2017. Library generation was performed with the immunoSEQ multiplex PCR assay. For the multiplex PCR, a mixture combining 60 forward primers for TCR Vbeta segments and 13 reverse primers for TCR Jbeta segments was used. In TCRdb, the immuneACCESS table is reduced to in-frame sequences with V and J assigned. These tables do not hold every clone; where another copy was compared, an unresolved V gene accounts for under half, and the others remain unexplained. The sample table lists 43,000 or so clones, roughly 60% of them with a count of one. The ten top clones hold approximately 9.3% of the sample. Specimen: PBMCs. The receptors were gathered from a human donor in good health.

This clone has only a few counts. CDR3 in amino acids: CASSERGPPYNEQFF. In DNA form, the CDR3 reads TGTGCCAGCAGTGAAAGAGGGCCCCCCTACAATGAGCAGTTCTTC. The V gene is TRBV6-1, the J gene TRBJ2-1; D might be TRBD2 (5 bases). There are 15 residues in the CDR3. The V gene's germline CDR1 is MNHNS and CDR2 SASEGT. Trimming cost V 2 bases and J 2 bases, with 10 bases left between them.

The CDR3 reads CAWSVGARANYGYTF. In DNA, the CDR3 is TGTGCCTGGAGTGTGGGGGCCAGAGCTAACTATGGCTACACCTTC. The chain employs TRBV30 and TRBJ1-2; possibly TRBD1 for D (6 bases). Germline V gene sequence: CDR1 GTSNPN, CDR2 SVGIG (reference sequence). The CDR3 covers 15 residues. V lost 0 bases, J lost 0 bases, and 11 bases lay in between.